The entry that follows covers one TCR beta chain sequence. Treatment defined: oral pan-JAK inhibitor, 5-10 mg twice daily. The germline gives CDR1 SGDLS, CDR2 YYNGEE. Trimming cost V 4 bases and J 2 bases; bases outside gene matches: 11. The CDR3 is made up of 17 amino acids. This sample is part of a study of CD8+ T cells in alopecia areata. After isolation, RNA underwent reverse transcription to generate cDNA as the sequencing template. Libraries were prepared by immunoSEQ multiplex PCR; TCRdb keeps only in-frame clonotypes and omits some of them. Of more than 200,000 clones in the sample, approximately 70% were seen once.

This sequence originates from a human donor with alopecia areata. V gene TRBV9 combines with J gene TRBJ2-1, with 8 bases fitting TRBD2. Here the sequenced sample was CD4+ T cells sorted from blood, taken between weeks 43 and 45, from a patient treated with tofacitinib. CDR3 loop: CASSLTGGKTPYNEQFF. The CDR3 DNA is TGTGCCAGCAGCCTAACGGGGGGGAAAACTCCCTACAATGAGCAGTTCTTC.